This T cell receptor beta chain was identified in a study of blood T cell repertoires in COVID-19. Study-wide context: PBMCs, B-cell-depleted T cells, or T cells were the source of the cDNA or gDNA that made up the material.

Data came from immunoSEQ multiplex PCR; TCRdb stores just in-frame clones and leaves some out. The repertoire holds about 210,000 clones, with about 91% as singletons. The receptor comes from a man aged 25-45 years with acute or convalescent COVID-19. The sequenced material came from peripheral blood.

The CDR3 protein is CASSGSGGREQYF. DNA for the CDR3: TGTGCCAGCAGTGGATCAGGGGGACGGGAGCAGTACTTC. The rearrangement joins TRBV12-3 or TRBV12-4 to TRBJ2-7, with TRBD1 matching 7 bases. This CDR3 is built from 13 residues. J was trimmed by 7 bases and V by 5 bases; bases with no gene match: 8.